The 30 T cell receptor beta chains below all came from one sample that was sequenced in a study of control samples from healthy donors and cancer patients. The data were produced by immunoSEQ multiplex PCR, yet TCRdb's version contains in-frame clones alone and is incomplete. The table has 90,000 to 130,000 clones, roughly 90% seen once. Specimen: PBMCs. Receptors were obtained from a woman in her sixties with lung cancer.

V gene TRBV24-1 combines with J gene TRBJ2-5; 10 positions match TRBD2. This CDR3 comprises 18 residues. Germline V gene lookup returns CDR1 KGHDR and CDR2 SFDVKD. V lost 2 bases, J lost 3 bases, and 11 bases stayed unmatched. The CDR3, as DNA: TGTGCCACCAGTGATTCTCGCCCCGGGACTAGCGTTGAAGAGACCCAGTACTTC. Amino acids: CATSDSRPGTSVEETQYF.

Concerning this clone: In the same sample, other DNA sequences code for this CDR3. The CDR3 DNA sequence: TGCGCCAGCAGCCTCGGGACCGTGAACACTGAAGCTTTCTTT. Its protein is CASSLGTVNTEAFF. The rearrangement links TRBV5-1 to TRBJ1-1; possibly TRBD1 for D (5 bases). CDR1 and CDR2 (germline): SGHRS, YFSETQ. V lost 4 bases, J lost 0 bases, and 10 bases lay in between. This CDR3 is 14 amino acids long.

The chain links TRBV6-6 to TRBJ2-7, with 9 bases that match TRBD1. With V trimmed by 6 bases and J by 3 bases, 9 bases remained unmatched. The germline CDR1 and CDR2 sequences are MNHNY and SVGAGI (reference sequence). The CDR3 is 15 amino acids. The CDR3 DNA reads TGTGCCAGCAGACCCACAGGGGGCGTGGGCTACGAGCAGTACTTC. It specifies CASRPTGGVGYEQYF.

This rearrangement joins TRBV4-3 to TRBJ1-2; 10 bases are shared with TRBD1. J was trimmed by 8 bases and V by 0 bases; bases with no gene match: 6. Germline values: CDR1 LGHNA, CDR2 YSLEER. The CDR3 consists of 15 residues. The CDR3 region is CASSQERGQGGGYTF. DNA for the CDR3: TGCGCCAGCAGCCAAGAGAGAGGACAGGGGGGAGGCTACACCTTC.

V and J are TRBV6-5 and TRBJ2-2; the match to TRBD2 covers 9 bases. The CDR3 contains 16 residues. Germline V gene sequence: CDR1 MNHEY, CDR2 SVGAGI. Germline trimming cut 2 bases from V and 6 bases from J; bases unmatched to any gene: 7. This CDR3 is CASSYPLAGSAGELFF. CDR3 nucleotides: TGTGCCAGCAGTTACCCGCTAGCGGGATCGGCCGGGGAGCTGTTTTTT.

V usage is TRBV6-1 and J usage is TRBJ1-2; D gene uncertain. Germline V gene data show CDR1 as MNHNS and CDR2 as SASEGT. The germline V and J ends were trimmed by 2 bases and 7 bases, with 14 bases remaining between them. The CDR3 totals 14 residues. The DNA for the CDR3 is TGTGCCAGCAGTGAAATCTTGGGTGAATCTGGCTACACCTTC. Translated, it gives CASSEILGESGYTF.

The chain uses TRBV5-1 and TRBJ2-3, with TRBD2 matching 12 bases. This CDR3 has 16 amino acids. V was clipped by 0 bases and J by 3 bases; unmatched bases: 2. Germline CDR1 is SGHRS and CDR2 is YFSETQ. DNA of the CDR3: TGCGCCAGCAGCTTGGGCGGACTAGCGGGGACAGATACGCAGTATTTT. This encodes CASSLGGLAGTDTQYF.

The CDR3 protein is CASSQGTVYSNQPQHF. CDR3 DNA sequence: TGTGCCAGCAGCCAAGGGACAGTCTATAGCAATCAGCCCCAGCATTTT. J is TRBJ1-5 and V is TRBV3-1 (or the pseudogene TRBV3-2), with a weak D call TRBD1 (6 bases). V was cut by 1 base and J by 0 bases, with 10 bases left in between. There are 16 residues in the CDR3. Germline CDR1 is LGHDT and CDR2 is YNNKEL (reference sequence).

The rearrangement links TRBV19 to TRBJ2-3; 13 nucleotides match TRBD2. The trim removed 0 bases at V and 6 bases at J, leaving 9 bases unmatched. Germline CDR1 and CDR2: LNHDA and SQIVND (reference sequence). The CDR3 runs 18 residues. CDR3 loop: CASSIDRPGTSGADTQYF. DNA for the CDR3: TGTGCCAGTAGTATAGACCGGCCGGGGACTAGCGGGGCTGATACGCAGTATTTT.

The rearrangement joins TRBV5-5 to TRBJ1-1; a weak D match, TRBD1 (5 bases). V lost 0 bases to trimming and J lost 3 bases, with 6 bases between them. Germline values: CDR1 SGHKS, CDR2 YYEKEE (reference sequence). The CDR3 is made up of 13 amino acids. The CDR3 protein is CASSLVGDTEAFF. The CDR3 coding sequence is TGTGCCAGCAGCTTGGTAGGGGACACTGAAGCTTTCTTT.

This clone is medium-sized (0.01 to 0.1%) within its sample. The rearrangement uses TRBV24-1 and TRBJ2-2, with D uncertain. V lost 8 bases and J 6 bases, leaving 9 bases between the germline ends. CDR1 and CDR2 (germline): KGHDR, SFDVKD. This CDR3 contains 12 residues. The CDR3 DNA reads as TGTGCCACCAACCTGCCTGCCGGGGAGCTGTTTTTT. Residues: CATNLPAGELFF.

The CDR3 nucleotides are TGCGCCAGCAGCCAAGGACGGTCGGTGGAGTTATATGGCTACACCTTC. Translation: CASSQGRSVELYGYTF. The chain has TRBV4-1 and TRBJ1-2; D is uncertain. The V gene's germline CDR1 is MGHRA and CDR2 YSYEKL. V was shortened by 1 base and J by 5 bases, with 17 bases between the two germline ends. The CDR3 runs 16 residues.

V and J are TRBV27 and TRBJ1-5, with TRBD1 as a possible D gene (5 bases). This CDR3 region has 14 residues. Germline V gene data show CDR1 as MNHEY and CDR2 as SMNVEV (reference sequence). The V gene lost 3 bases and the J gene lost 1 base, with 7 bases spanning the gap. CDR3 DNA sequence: TGTGCCAGCAGTTTGGGACTGAGCAATCAGCCCCAGCATTTT. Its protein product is CASSLGLSNQPQHF.

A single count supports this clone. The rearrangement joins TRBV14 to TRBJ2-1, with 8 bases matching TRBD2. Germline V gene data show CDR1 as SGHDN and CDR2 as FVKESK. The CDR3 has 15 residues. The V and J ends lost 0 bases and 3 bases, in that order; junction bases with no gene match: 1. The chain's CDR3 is CASSQDGTSYNEQFF. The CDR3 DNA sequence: TGTGCCAGCAGCCAAGATGGGACTAGCTACAATGAGCAGTTCTTC.

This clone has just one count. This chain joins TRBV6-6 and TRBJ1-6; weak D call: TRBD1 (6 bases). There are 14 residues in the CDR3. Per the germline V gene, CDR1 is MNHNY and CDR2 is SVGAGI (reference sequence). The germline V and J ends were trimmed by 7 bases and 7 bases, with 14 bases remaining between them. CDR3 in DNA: TGTGCCAGCAACCCCGCAGGACAGAATTCACCCCTCCACTTT. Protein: CASNPAGQNSPLHF.

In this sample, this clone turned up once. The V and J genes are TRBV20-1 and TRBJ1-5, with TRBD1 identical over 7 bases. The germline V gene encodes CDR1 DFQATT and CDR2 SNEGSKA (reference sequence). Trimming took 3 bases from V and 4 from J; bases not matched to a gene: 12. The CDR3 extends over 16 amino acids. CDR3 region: CSASEPSRGTNQPQHF. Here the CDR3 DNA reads TGCAGTGCTAGTGAACCCTCCAGGGGGACAAATCAGCCCCAGCATTTT.

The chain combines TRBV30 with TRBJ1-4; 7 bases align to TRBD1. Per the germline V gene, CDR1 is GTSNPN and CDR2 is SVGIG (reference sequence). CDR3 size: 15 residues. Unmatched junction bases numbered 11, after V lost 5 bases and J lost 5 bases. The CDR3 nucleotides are TGTGCCTGGTCCGAAGGGGGCGGACCAAATGAAAAACTGTTTTTT. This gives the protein CAWSEGGGPNEKLFF.

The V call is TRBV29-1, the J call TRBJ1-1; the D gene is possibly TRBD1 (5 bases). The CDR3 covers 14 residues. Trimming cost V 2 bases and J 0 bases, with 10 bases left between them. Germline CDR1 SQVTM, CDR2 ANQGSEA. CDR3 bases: TGCAGCGTTGAATTGGGGGGAGTGAACACTGAAGCTTTCTTT. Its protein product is CSVELGGVNTEAFF. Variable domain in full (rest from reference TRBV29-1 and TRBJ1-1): SAVISQKPSRDICQRGTSLTIQCQVDSQVTMMFWYRQQPGQSLTLIATANQGSEATYESGFVIDKFPISRPNLTFSTLTVSNMSPEDSSIYLCSVELGGVNTEAFFGQGTRLTVV.

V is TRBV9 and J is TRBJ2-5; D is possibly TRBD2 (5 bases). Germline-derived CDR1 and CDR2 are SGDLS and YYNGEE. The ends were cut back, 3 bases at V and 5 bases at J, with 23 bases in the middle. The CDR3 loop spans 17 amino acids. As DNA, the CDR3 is TGTGCCAGCAGCGCTCAAGTCACGGGGAAGGGCGGGGAGACCCAGTACTTC. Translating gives CASSAQVTGKGGETQYF.

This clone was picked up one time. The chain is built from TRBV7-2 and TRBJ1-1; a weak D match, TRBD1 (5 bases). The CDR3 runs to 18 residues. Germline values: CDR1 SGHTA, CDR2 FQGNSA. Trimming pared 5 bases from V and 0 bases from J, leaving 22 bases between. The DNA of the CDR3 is TGTGCCAGCAGCCACCATCTGGGACGGACCAAACTGAACACTGAAGCTTTCTTT. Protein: CASSHHLGRTKLNTEAFF.

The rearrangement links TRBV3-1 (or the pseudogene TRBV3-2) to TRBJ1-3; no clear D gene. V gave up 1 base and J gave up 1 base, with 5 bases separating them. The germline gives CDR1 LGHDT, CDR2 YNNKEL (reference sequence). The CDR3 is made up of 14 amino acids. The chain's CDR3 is CASSQASSGNTIYF. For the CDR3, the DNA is TGTGCCAGCAGCCAAGCCTCATCTGGAAACACCATATATTTT.

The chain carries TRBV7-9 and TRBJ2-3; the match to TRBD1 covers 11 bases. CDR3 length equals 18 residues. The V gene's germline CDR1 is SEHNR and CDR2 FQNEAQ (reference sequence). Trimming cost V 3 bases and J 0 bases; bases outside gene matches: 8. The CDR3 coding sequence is TGTGCCAGCAGCTTTTTCGGACAGGGGGCCTGGAGCACAGATACGCAGTATTTT. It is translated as CASSFFGQGAWSTDTQYF.

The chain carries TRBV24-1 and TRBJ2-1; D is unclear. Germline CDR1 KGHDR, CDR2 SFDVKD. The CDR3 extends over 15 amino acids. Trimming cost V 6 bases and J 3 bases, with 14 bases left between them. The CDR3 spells CATSRNLVGYNEQFF. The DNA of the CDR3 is TGTGCCACCAGTAGGAATCTAGTGGGCTACAATGAGCAGTTCTTC.

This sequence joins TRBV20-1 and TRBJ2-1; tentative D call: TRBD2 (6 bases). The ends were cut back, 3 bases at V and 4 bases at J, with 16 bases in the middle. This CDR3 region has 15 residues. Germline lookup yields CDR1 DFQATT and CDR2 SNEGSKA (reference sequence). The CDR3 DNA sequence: TGCAGTGCTAGTAACACGGGGGTCCCTTACAATGAGCAGTTCTTC. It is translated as CSASNTGVPYNEQFF.

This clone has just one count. DNA of the CDR3: TGTGCCAGTAGTATGGAAAGCAATCAGCCCCAGCATTTT. Translated, it gives CASSMESNQPQHF. J is TRBJ1-5 and V is TRBV19; unclear D gene. The CDR3 contains 13 residues. Deletions cut 3 bases from V and 1 base from J, with 4 bases between. CDR1 is LNHDA, CDR2 SQIVND, per germline (reference sequence).

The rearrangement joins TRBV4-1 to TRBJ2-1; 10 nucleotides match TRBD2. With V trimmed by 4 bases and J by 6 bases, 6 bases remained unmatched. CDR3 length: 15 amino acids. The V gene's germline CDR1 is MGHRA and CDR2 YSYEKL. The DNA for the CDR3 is TGCGCCAGCAGCCTTTTCGGACTAGCGGCCAATGAGCAGTTCTTC. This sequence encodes CASSLFGLAANEQFF.

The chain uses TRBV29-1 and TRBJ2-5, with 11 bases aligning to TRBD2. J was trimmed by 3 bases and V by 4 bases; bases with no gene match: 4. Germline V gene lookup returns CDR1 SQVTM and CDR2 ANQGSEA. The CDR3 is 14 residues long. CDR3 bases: TGCAGCGTTGCAGGGACTAGCGGTGAAGAGACCCAGTACTTC. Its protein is CSVAGTSGEETQYF.

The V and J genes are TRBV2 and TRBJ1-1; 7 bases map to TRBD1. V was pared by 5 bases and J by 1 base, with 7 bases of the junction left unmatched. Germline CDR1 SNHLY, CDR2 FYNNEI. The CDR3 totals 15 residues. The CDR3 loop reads CASSQDRARNTEAFF. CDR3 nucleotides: TGTGCCAGCAGTCAAGACAGGGCCAGGAACACTGAAGCTTTCTTT.

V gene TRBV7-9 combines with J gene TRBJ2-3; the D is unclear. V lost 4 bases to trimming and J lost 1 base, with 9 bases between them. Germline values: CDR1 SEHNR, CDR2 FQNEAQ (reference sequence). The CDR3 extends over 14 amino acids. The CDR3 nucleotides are TGTGCCAGCAGCTCTATATTGGGCACAGATACGCAGTATTTT. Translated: CASSSILGTDTQYF.

CDR3 sequence: CASSKGLAGEVDTQYF. For the CDR3, the DNA is TGTGCCAGCAGCAAGGGACTAGCGGGAGAAGTGGATACGCAGTATTTT. The gene calls are TRBV5-6 and TRBJ2-3; 14 bases are a match to TRBD2. Germline values: CDR1 SGHDT, CDR2 YYEEEE. After removal of 4 bases from V and 6 bases from J, the junction contained 7 bases not matched to a gene. This CDR3 has 16 amino acids.